The rows below give T cell receptor beta chains drawn from one sample of a study of cytomegalovirus exposure and HLA in healthy donors. Some clones are missing from TCRdb's copy, which holds only in-frame ones; the method was immunoSEQ multiplex PCR. This sample has about 190,000 clones, with 80% to 85% found just once. The sample taken for sequencing was PBMCs. The receptors come from a woman under 30 in good health and CMV-seropositive. Each CDR3 is given with its conserved first and last residue.

>TRBJ1-2|TRBV7-9
CASSLGTLNYGYTF
>TRBJ1-1|TRBV18
CASSPLGGSTEAFF
>TRBJ2-3|TRBV5-1
CASSFWQGTLNTQYF
>TRBJ2-3|TRBV5-6
CASSPWMRTDTQYF
>TRBJ2-5|TRBV5-6
CASSTDSWETQYF
>TRBJ1-4|TRBV7-2
CASSNRGGFNEKLFF
>TRBJ1-1|TRBV5-1
CASSFGGLNTEAFF
>TRBJ1-2|TRBV27
CASSLWGDKDYGYTF
>TRBJ1-1|TRBV13
CASRAGGYTEAFF
>TRBJ2-3|TRBV9
CASSDSGSTDTQYF
>TRBJ1-1|TRBV7-8
CASSRGHTEAFF
>TRBJ1-2|TRBV10-2
CASSRANIRQGDGYTF
>TRBJ2-1|TRBV18
CASSPPGLAGYNEQFF
>TRBJ2-1|TRBV6-4
CASSDSGGAYNEQFF
>TRBJ2-5|TRBV19
CASSSQRGETQYF
>TRBJ1-2|TRBV21-1
CASSKKKAPGQGNYGYTF
>TRBJ1-6|TRBV5-6
CASSWRDPSSPLHF
>TRBJ1-2|TRBV2
CASSASPTGFNYGYTF
>TRBJ2-2|TRBV19
CASSPGVPVPGELFF
>TRBJ2-3|TRBV9
CASTRGDSTDTQYF
>TRBJ2-2|TRBV19
CASSITANTGELFF
>TRBJ2-1|TRBV5-1
CASSEDGFYNEQFF
>TRBJ1-4|TRBV19
CASSWQTNEKLFF
>TRBJ2-3|TRBV7-9
CASSLSGDTQYF
>TRBJ1-5|TRBV7-2
CASSPSIDSGQPQHF
>TRBJ1-4|TRBV5-6
CASSLGQGGQKLFF
>TRBJ1-2|TRBV6-5
CASNPTGGFYGYTF
>TRBJ2-7|TRBV4-2
CASSQVLAGPTFIF
>TRBJ2-7|TRBV7-2
CASSPRDSGYEQYF
>TRBJ1-2|TRBV10-3
CAILTGTTGGGGYTF